Following are 27 T cell receptor beta chains from one sample sequenced in a study of blood T cell repertoires in COVID-19 (dated by TCRdb to about 2020). Libraries were made using the immunoSEQ multiplex PCR assay. Not all clones reach the TCRdb copy of this immuneACCESS table, which keeps in-frame sequences only. Checked studies attribute under half of the gap to unresolved V genes and leave the rest unexplained. The sample table shows about 60,000 clones, and 87% are seen once. Around 10% of the sample is taken by the ten largest. What was sequenced was peripheral blood. The receptor source for this set is a human donor with acute or convalescent COVID-19. The donor label of this sample is uncertain.

This clone was seen a few times. The chain links TRBV15 to TRBJ2-5, with TRBD1 matching 8 bases. Germline V lookup: CDR1 LNHNV, CDR2 YYDKDF (reference sequence). The CDR3 has 14 residues. Losses at the gene ends were 5 bases for V and 5 bases for J; bases not matched to a gene: 7. The CDR3 loop is CATSSRTGWETQYF. CDR3 in DNA: TGTGCCACCAGCTCTCGGACAGGGTGGGAGACCCAGTACTTC.

The rearrangement links TRBV11-2 to TRBJ2-5, with TRBD2 matching over 10 bases. Trimming cost V 5 bases and J 3 bases; bases outside gene matches: 6. The CDR3 consists of 15 residues. Per the germline V gene, CDR1 is SGHAT and CDR2 is FQNNGV. The CDR3 sequence: CASSLVLAGEETQYF. For the CDR3, the DNA is TGTGCCAGCAGCCTAGTGCTAGCGGGAGAAGAGACCCAGTACTTC.

The chain couples TRBV24-1 to TRBJ1-2; 10 bases fit TRBD1. V shed 3 bases, J shed 4 bases, and the junction held 4 bases outside the gene matches. Germline CDR1 KGHDR, CDR2 SFDVKD. The CDR3 contains 15 residues. This chain's CDR3 is CATSDRTGGTYGYTF. The CDR3 DNA sequence: TGTGCCACCAGTGATCGGACAGGGGGGACCTATGGCTACACCTTC.

The V and J genes are TRBV28 and TRBJ2-6; D gene unclear. V was clipped by 7 bases and J by 0 bases, with 7 bases between them. There are 14 residues in the CDR3. In germline, CDR1 is MDHEN, CDR2 SYDVKM. The CDR3 reads CASTPGSGANVLTF. The CDR3 bases are TGTGCCAGCACCCCAGGCTCTGGGGCCAACGTCCTGACTTTC.

The genes are TRBV7-2 and TRBJ1-2; possible D gene TRBD1, 6 bases. The V gene's germline CDR1 is SGHTA and CDR2 FQGNSA. V dropped 3 bases and J dropped 2 bases, with 13 bases sitting between them. This CDR3 contains 15 residues. The CDR3 loop is CASSLQQGINYGYTF. DNA for the CDR3: TGTGCCAGCAGCTTGCAACAGGGAATCAACTATGGCTACACCTTC.

The chain joins TRBV19 to TRBJ2-3; possibly TRBD2 for D (5 bases). Germline V CDR1 and CDR2: LNHDA, SQIVND (reference sequence). There are 13 residues in the CDR3. V was shortened by 1 base and J by 6 bases, with 8 bases between the two germline ends. The CDR3 nucleotides are TGTGCCAGTAGTATAGCGAAGCGGGATACGCAGTATTTT. It codes for CASSIAKRDTQYF.

This clone has just one count. This rearrangement joins TRBV19 to TRBJ1-1, with 7 positions matching TRBD1. Trimming cost V 7 bases and J 3 bases; bases outside gene matches: 2. Germline V gene data show CDR1 as LNHDA and CDR2 as SQIVND (reference sequence). The CDR3 runs to 12 residues. The CDR3 coding sequence is TGTGCCAGTAACGACAGGGACACTGAAGCTTTCTTT. Its protein product is CASNDRDTEAFF.

The chain links TRBV5-6 to TRBJ1-2, with D tentatively TRBD1 (5 bases). The CDR3 loop spans 13 amino acids. Germline values: CDR1 SGHDT, CDR2 YYEEEE. With 0 bases removed from V and 7 bases from J, the gap between germline ends came to 10 bases. The chain's CDR3 is CASSLDRRTGYTF. DNA for the CDR3: TGTGCCAGCAGCTTGGACAGGCGGACTGGCTACACCTTC.

This chain connects TRBV27 to TRBJ2-6, with 12 bases fitting TRBD1. The CDR3 totals 17 residues. V shed 5 bases and J 4 bases; nucleotides not matched to a gene: 6. Germline values: CDR1 MNHEY, CDR2 SMNVEV (reference sequence). The DNA for the CDR3 is TGTGCCAGCAGTACCCGGGACAGGGGGCTCGGGGCCAACGTCCTGACTTTC. This sequence encodes CASSTRDRGLGANVLTF.

This chain connects TRBV11-3 to TRBJ2-7; TRBD1 agrees at 9 bases. With V trimmed by 5 bases and J by 3 bases, 11 bases remained unmatched. The CDR3 has 16 residues. Per the germline V gene, CDR1 is SGHNT and CDR2 is YENEEA. The CDR3: CASSAGPGQGNYEQYF. CDR3 sequence (DNA): TGTGCCAGCAGCGCCGGACCTGGACAGGGGAACTACGAGCAGTACTTC.

The V call is TRBV30, the J call TRBJ1-3; 9 nucleotides align to TRBD1. CDR1 is GTSNPN, CDR2 SVGIG, per germline (reference sequence). Germline trimming cut 4 bases from V and 4 bases from J; bases unmatched to any gene: 5. The CDR3 length is 14 residues. CDR3: CAWKDRGWGNTIYF. For the CDR3, the DNA is TGTGCCTGGAAGGACAGGGGTTGGGGAAACACCATATATTTT.

J is TRBJ1-4 and V is TRBV7-2; TRBD1 might be the D (6 bases). V was cut by 1 base and J by 6 bases, with 12 bases left in between. This CDR3 has 15 amino acids. Germline V gene sequence: CDR1 SGHTA, CDR2 FQGNSA. The CDR3 spells CASSLEGQGYEKLFF. CDR3 coding DNA: TGTGCCAGCAGCTTAGAGGGGCAGGGGTATGAAAAACTGTTTTTT.

The V gene is TRBV4-2, the J gene TRBJ2-5; TRBD2 matches at 14 bases. Germline loops: CDR1 LGHNA, CDR2 YNFKEQ. The trim removed 3 bases at V and 4 bases at J, leaving 7 bases unmatched. The CDR3 is made up of 17 amino acids. The CDR3 loop is CASSHGIGTSGRETQYF. CDR3 nucleotide sequence: TGTGCCAGCAGCCACGGAATCGGGACTAGCGGGAGAGAGACCCAGTACTTC.

The gene calls are TRBV6-1 and TRBJ1-2; D ambiguous. This CDR3 contains 14 residues. Germline V gives CDR1 MNHNS, CDR2 SASEGT. Trimming took off 3 bases at V and 2 bases at J, with 10 bases between the two ends. This CDR3 is CASSESLRNYGYTF. The CDR3 coding sequence is TGTGCCAGCAGTGAGTCTCTTCGGAACTATGGCTACACCTTC.

This rearrangement joins TRBV18 to TRBJ1-1, with 9 bases matching TRBD1. The V gene end was trimmed by 3 bases and the J gene end by 8 bases; junction bases not matched to a gene: 4. CDR1 and CDR2 (germline): KGHSH, LQKENI. This CDR3 spans 13 amino acids. The chain's CDR3 is CASSPTGTGEAFF. The CDR3 DNA reads TGTGCCAGCTCACCGACGGGGACAGGGGAAGCTTTCTTT.

The rearrangement joins TRBV19 to TRBJ2-3; TRBD2 might be the D (6 bases). The CDR3 loop spans 16 amino acids. In germline, CDR1 is LNHDA, CDR2 SQIVND (reference sequence). Trimming left V 5 bases short and J 2 bases short, with 17 bases between. Written as DNA, the CDR3 is TGTGCCAGTAGTCCGGGTTGGAGGGCGTCCACAGATACGCAGTATTTT. This gives the protein CASSPGWRASTDTQYF.

The chain couples TRBV5-1 to TRBJ2-3; maybe TRBD2 (6 bases). Trimming cost V 4 bases and J 5 bases, with 11 bases left between them. The CDR3 extends over 13 amino acids. From germline, CDR1 is SGHRS and CDR2 YFSETQ. The CDR3 loop is CASSPSRGDTQYF. The CDR3 DNA sequence: TGCGCCAGCAGCCCTTCGCGGGGAGATACGCAGTATTTT.

The V call is TRBV10-3, the J call TRBJ1-2; 10 bases line up with TRBD1. The CDR3 extends over 14 amino acids. J lost 4 bases, V lost 7 bases, and 6 bases had no gene match. Germline CDR1 is ENHRY and CDR2 is SYGVKD. CDR3 in amino acids: CAITTGTGVYGYTF. The CDR3 DNA reads as TGTGCCATCACTACCGGGACAGGGGTCTATGGCTACACCTTC.

Here the CDR3 reads CASRNGHGNTGELFF. CDR3 nucleotides: TGCGCCAGCAGAAATGGACACGGGAACACCGGGGAGCTGTTTTTT. The V call is TRBV5-1, the J call TRBJ2-2; D is perhaps TRBD1 (5 bases). V was clipped by 5 bases and J by 1 base, with 12 bases between them. The CDR3 sequence is 15 residues long. In germline, CDR1 is SGHRS, CDR2 YFSETQ.

The CDR3 bases are TGTGCCAGCAGCCCCGCGGCGGTCCGGGTGACCCAGTACTTC. Protein product: CASSPAAVRVTQYF. The chain carries TRBV11-2 and TRBJ2-5; no firm D call. Germline V gene sequence: CDR1 SGHAT, CDR2 FQNNGV. The CDR3 contains 14 residues. V lost 5 bases and J lost 7, with 17 bases in between.

The chain carries TRBV19 and TRBJ1-1; 11 nucleotides match TRBD1. Germline CDR1 and CDR2: LNHDA and SQIVND (reference sequence). The CDR3 runs to 17 residues. Unmatched junction bases numbered 11, after V lost 4 bases and J lost 4 bases. The CDR3 region has the DNA TGTGCCAGTAGTACCAAGGGACAGGGGGTGATGGGCACTGAAGCTTTCTTT. Protein: CASSTKGQGVMGTEAFF.

This clone was counted a few times. The chain is built from TRBV7-9 and TRBJ1-1; D is possibly TRBD1 (6 bases). Trimming took 5 bases from V and 10 from J, leaving 26 bases between them. The CDR3 is 16 residues long. CDR1 and CDR2 from the germline V gene are SEHNR and FQNEAQ (reference sequence). Written as DNA, the CDR3 is TGTGCCAGCAGCCAGACAACGGGCCGGGGGGGCGGCGGAGCTTTCTTT. The encoded protein is CASSQTTGRGGGGAFF.

This clone was counted once. The genes are TRBV6-5 and TRBJ2-1; 8 bases agree with TRBD2. CDR1 is MNHEY and CDR2 is SVGAGI in the germline V gene. Trimming at V came to 6 bases and at J to 7 bases, leaving 8 bases not matched to a gene. There are 14 residues in the CDR3. CDR3 region: CASRAGGGRNEQFF. CDR3 sequence (DNA): TGTGCCAGCAGGGCCGGGGGGGGTCGGAATGAGCAGTTCTTC.

V gene TRBV18 combines with J gene TRBJ2-3; 7 bases are a match to TRBD2. CDR1 and CDR2 from the germline V gene are KGHSH and LQKENI. Trimming took 6 bases from V and 5 from J; bases not matched to a gene: 14. This CDR3 is built from 16 residues. The CDR3 nucleotides read TGTGCCAGCTCCCCCTCCGGGGCGGGAGTGGGAGATACGCAGTATTTT. Residues: CASSPSGAGVGDTQYF. Supplemented by reference TRBV18 and TRBJ2-3, the full variable domain reads NAGVMQNPRHLVRRRGQEARLRCSPMKGHSHVYWYRQLPEEGLKFMVYLQKENIIDESGMPKERFSAEFPKEGPSILRIQQVVRGDSAAYFCASSPSGAGVGDTQYFGPGTRLTVL.

This clone came up a few times. V gene TRBV2 combines with J gene TRBJ1-5; D perhaps matches TRBD1 (6 bases). CDR1 is SNHLY and CDR2 is FYNNEI in the germline V gene. The germline V and J ends were trimmed by 3 bases and 5 bases, with 14 bases remaining between them. The CDR3 totals 15 residues. The CDR3 DNA reads TGTGCCAGCAGTGATGGGTTGGGGGCCTATCAGCCCCAGCATTTT. This gives the protein CASSDGLGAYQPQHF.

V and J are TRBV2 and TRBJ2-7, with 8 bases matching TRBD2. This CDR3 region has 15 residues. The germline V gene encodes CDR1 SNHLY and CDR2 FYNNEI. Trimming cost V 6 bases and J 0 bases; bases outside gene matches: 7. The CDR3 region is CASSMTAGGSYEQYF. The DNA of the CDR3 is TGTGCCAGCAGCATGACGGCGGGAGGCTCCTACGAGCAGTACTTC.

This clone was counted only a few times. V is TRBV27 and J is TRBJ2-3, with TRBD2 matching 8 bases. The junction had 8 bases not matched to a gene; V was cut back by 6 bases and J by 0 bases. The CDR3 extends over 16 amino acids. CDR1 is MNHEY, CDR2 SMNVEV, per germline (reference sequence). CDR3 nucleotide sequence: TGTGCCAGCAGACCCCTAGCGGGTCCTAGCACAGATACGCAGTATTTT. It codes for CASRPLAGPSTDTQYF.